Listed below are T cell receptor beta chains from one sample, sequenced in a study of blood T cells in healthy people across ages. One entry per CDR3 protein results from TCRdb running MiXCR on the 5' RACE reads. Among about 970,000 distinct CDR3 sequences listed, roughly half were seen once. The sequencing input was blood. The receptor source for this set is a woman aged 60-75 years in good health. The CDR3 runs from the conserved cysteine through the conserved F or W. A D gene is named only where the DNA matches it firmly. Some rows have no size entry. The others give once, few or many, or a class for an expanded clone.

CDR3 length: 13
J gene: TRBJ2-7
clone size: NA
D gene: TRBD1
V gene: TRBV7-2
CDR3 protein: CASSRGKWYEQYF
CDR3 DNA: TGTGCCAGCTCCAGGGGGAAGTGGTACGAGCAGTACTTC

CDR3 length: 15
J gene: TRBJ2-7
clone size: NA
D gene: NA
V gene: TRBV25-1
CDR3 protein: CASSGQGHSSYEQYF
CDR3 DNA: TGTGCCAGCAGTGGGCAAGGCCATAGCTCCTACGAGCAGTACTTC

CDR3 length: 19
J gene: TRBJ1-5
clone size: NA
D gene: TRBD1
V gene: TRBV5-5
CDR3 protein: CASSSDRDSSPRSNQPQHF
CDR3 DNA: TGTGCCAGCAGCTCTGACAGGGACTCATCCCCTCGGAGCAATCAGCCCCAGCATTTT

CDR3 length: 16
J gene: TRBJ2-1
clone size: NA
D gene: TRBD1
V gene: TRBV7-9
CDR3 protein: CASSLAPRTGWHEQFF
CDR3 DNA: TGTGCCAGCAGCTTAGCCCCCCGGACAGGGTGGCATGAGCAGTTCTTC

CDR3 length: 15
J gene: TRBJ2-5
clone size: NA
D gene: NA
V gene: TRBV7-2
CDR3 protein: CASSLFSGTPETQYF
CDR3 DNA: TGTGCCAGCAGCTTATTTAGTGGGACGCCCGAGACCCAGTACTTC

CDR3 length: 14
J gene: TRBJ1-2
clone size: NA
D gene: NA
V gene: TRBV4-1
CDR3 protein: CASSHGPGARGYTF
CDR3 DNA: TGCGCCAGCAGCCACGGACCGGGCGCGAGGGGCTACACCTTC

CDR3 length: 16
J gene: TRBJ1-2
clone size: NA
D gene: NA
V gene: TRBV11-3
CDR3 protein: CASSPEERFSNYGYTF
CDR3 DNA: TGTGCCAGCAGCCCCGAGGAGAGATTTTCTAACTATGGCTACACCTTC

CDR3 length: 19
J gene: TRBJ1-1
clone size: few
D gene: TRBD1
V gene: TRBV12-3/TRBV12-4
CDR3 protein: CASSSHRSRDRPKGTEAFF
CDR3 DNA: TGTGCCAGCAGTTCGCACCGGTCCAGGGACAGGCCGAAGGGCACTGAAGCTTTCTTT

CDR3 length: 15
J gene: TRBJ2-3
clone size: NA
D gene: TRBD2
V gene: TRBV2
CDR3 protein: CASNRGGAGTDTQYF
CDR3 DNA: TGTGCCAGCAATCGGGGAGGGGCCGGCACAGATACGCAGTATTTT

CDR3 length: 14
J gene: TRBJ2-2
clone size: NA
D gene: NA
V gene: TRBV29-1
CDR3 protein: CSGGASENTGELFF
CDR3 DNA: TGCAGCGGGGGGGCTAGCGAAAACACCGGGGAGCTGTTTTTT

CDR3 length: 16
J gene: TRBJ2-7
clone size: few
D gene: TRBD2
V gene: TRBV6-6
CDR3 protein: CASSYSMAGGPNEQYF
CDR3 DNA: TGTGCCAGCAGTTACTCGATGGCGGGAGGGCCAAACGAGCAGTACTTC

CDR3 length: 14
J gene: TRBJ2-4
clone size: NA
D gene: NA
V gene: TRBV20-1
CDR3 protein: CSARIEGRQNIQYF
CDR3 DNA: TGCAGTGCTAGAATTGAGGGCAGACAAAACATTCAGTACTTC

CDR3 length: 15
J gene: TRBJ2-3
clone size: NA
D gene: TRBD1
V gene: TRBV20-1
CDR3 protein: CSATSGQTSTDTQYF
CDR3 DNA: TGCAGTGCTACCTCGGGACAGACCAGCACAGATACGCAGTATTTT

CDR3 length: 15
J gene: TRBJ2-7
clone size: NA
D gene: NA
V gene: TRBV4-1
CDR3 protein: CASSQTDVASYEQYF
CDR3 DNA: TGCGCCAGCAGCCAAACGGACGTAGCCTCCTACGAGCAGTACTTC

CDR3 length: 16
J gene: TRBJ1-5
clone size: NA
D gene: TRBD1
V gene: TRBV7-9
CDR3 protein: CASSRQGGNSNQPQHF
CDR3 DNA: TGTGCCAGCAGCCGACAGGGGGGGAATAGCAATCAGCCCCAGCATTTT

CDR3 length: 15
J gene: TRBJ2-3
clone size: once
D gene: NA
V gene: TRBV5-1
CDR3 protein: CASSLDSGYSDTQYF
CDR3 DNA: TGCGCCAGCAGTTTGGATTCTGGCTATTCGGATACGCAGTATTTT

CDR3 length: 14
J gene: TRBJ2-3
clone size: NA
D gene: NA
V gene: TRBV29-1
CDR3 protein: CSVVFGHDTDTQYF
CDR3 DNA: TGCAGCGTTGTCTTTGGTCACGACACAGATACGCAGTATTTT

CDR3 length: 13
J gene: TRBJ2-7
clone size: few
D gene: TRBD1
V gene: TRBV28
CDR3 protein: CASSTGGLSEQYF
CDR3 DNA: TGTGCCAGCAGTACAGGGGGCCTATCCGAGCAGTACTTC

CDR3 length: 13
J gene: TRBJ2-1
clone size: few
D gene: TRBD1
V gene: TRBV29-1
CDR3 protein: CSVHRGAYNEQFF
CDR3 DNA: TGCAGCGTTCACAGGGGGGCCTACAATGAGCAGTTCTTC

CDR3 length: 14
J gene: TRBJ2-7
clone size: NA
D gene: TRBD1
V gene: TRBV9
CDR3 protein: CASSRLTGAGEQYF
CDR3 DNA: TGTGCCAGCAGCCGCCTCACAGGGGCGGGCGAGCAGTACTTC

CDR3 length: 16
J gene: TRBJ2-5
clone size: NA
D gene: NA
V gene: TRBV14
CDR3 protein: CASSHSGLAVQETQYF
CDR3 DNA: TGTGCCAGCAGCCACTCGGGACTGGCAGTTCAAGAGACCCAGTACTTC

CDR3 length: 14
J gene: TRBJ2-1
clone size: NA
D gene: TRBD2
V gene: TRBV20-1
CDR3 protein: CSASSGRTYNEQFF
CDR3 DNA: TGCAGTGCCAGCAGCGGGAGGACCTACAATGAGCAGTTCTTC

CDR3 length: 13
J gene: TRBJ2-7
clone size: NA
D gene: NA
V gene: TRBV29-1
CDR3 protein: CSAAGRRSYEQYF
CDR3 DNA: TGCAGCGCCGCCGGGCGCCGCTCCTACGAGCAGTACTTC

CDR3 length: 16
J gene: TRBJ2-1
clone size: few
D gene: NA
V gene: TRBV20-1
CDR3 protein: CSARGGGSSSYNEQFF
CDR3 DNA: TGCAGTGCTAGAGGTGGTGGATCAAGCTCCTACAATGAGCAGTTCTTC

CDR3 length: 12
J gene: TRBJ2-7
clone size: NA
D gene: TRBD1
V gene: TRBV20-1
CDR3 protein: CSGGRGQYEQYF
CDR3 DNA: TGCAGTGGTGGCAGGGGGCAATACGAGCAGTACTTC

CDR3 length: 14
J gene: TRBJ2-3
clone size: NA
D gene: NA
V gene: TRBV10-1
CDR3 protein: CATSRDHQEGTQYF
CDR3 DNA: TGCGCCACCTCCCGGGACCACCAAGAGGGTACGCAGTATTTT

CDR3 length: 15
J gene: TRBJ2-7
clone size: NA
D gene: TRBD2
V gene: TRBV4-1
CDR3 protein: CASSHGGLAGGEQYF
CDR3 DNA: TGCGCCAGCAGCCATGGGGGGCTAGCGGGAGGCGAGCAGTACTTC

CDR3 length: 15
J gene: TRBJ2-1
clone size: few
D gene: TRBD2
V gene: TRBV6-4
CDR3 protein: CASSEQGGPYNEQFF
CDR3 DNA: TGTGCCAGCAGTGAGCAGGGAGGGCCCTACAATGAGCAGTTCTTC

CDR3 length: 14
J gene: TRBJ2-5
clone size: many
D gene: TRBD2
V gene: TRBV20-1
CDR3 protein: CSARLPSGSWEQYF
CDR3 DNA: TGCAGTGCTAGGTTGCCTAGCGGTAGCTGGGAGCAGTACTTC

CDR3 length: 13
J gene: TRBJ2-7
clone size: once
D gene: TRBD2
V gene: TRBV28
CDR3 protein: CASTMTSGNEQYF
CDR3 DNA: TGTGCCAGCACCATGACTAGCGGGAACGAGCAGTACTTC

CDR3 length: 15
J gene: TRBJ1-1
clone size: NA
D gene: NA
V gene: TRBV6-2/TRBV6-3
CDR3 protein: CASSYGPIMNTEAFF
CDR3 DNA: TGTGCCAGCAGTTACGGGCCGATCATGAACACTGAAGCTTTCTTT

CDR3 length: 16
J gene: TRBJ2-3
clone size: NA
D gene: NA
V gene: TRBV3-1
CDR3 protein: CASSQVTARTTDTQYF
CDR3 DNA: TGTGCCAGCAGCCAAGTTACAGCACGGACCACAGATACGCAGTATTTT

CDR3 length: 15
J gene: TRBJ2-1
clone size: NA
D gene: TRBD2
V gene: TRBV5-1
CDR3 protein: CASSLLAGVINEQFF
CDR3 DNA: TGCGCCAGCAGCCTACTAGCGGGAGTTATCAATGAGCAGTTCTTC

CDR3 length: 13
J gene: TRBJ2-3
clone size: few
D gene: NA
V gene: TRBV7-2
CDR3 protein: CASTPGAGDTQYF
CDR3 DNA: TGTGCCAGCACCCCTGGGGCTGGGGATACGCAGTATTTT

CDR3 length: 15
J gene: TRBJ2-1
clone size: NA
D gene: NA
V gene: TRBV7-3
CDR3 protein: CASRMGPGGNNEQFF
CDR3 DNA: TGTGCCAGCAGAATGGGCCCTGGGGGTAACAATGAGCAGTTCTTC

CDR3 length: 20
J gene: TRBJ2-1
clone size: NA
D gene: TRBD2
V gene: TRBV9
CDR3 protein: CASSPRDRSTLAGGFDEQFF
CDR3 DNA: TGTGCCAGCAGCCCCCGGGACAGGTCGACACTAGCGGGAGGGTTCGATGAGCAGTTCTTC

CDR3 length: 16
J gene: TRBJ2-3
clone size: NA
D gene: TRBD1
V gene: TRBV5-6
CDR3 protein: CASSFGQGASTDTQYF
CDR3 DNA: TGTGCCAGCAGCTTCGGACAGGGGGCGAGCACAGATACGCAGTATTTT

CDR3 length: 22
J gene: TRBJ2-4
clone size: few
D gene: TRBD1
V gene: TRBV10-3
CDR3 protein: CAISEPYTGTGGVRTAKNIQYF
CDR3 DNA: TGTGCCATCAGTGAGCCATATACCGGGACAGGGGGCGTAAGGACGGCCAAAAACATTCAGTACTTC

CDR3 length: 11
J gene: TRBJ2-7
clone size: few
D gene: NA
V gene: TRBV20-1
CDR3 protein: CSVMVGSEQYF
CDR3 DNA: TGCAGTGTAATGGTCGGTTCTGAGCAGTACTTC

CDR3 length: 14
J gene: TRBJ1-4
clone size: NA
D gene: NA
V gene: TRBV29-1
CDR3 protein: CSVDGGGGREKLFF
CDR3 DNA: TGCAGCGTTGACGGCGGCGGGGGGAGGGAAAAACTGTTTTTT

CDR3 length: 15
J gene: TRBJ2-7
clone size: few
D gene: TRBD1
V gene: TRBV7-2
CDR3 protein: CASSLIRDRGPEQYF
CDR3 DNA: TGTGCCAGCAGCCTTATCCGGGACAGGGGCCCCGAGCAGTACTTC

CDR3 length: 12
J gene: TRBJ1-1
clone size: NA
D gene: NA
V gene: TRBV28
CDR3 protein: CASSHLQGFAFF
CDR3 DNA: TGTGCCAGCAGTCACCTACAGGGATTCGCTTTCTTT